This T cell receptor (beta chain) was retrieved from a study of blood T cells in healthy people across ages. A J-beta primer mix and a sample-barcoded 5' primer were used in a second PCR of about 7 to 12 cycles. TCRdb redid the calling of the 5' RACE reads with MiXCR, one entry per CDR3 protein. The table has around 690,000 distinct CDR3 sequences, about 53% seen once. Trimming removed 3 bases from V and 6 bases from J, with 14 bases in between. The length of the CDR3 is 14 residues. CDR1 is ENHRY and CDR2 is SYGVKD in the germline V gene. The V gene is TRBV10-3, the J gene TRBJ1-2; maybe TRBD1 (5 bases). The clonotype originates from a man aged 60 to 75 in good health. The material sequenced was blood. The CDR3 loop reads CAISDGQGQDGYTF. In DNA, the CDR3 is TGTGCCATCAGTGACGGGCAGGGTCAGGATGGCTACACCTTC.